Listed below are T cell receptor beta chains from one sample, sequenced in a study of shared clonotypes between healthy human individuals. This table comes from immunoSEQ multiplex PCR, and its TCRdb copy is limited to in-frame clones, with some not included. The sample lists about 2.3 million clones, about 90% occurring once. The sequencing sample was made of naive CD4+ T cells from PBMCs. The receptors here all came from a man aged 18 to 30 in good health. Some clones in this sample may be carry-over from other donors' samples. CDR3s leave out the opening cysteine and the closing phenylalanine or tryptophan. The order of the fields is V gene, D gene, CDR3 length, CDR3 protein. D genes are given only for firm matches.

V gene: TRBV7-9
D gene: TRBD2
CDR3 length: 15
CDR3 protein: ASSSFFGLAGSGELF

V gene: TRBV4-1
D gene: .
CDR3 length: 14
CDR3 protein: ASSSSGTHSYNEQF

V gene: TRBV19
D gene: .
CDR3 length: 13
CDR3 protein: ASSTSLGLNQPQH

V gene: TRBV5-1
D gene: .
CDR3 length: 10
CDR3 protein: ASSLAGYGYT

V gene: TRBV18
D gene: .
CDR3 length: 11
CDR3 protein: ASSPPVGQPQH

V gene: TRBV18
D gene: .
CDR3 length: 11
CDR3 protein: ASSPTAVYEQY

V gene: TRBV5-1
D gene: .
CDR3 length: 13
CDR3 protein: ASSLGTANTGELF

V gene: TRBV30
D gene: .
CDR3 length: 11
CDR3 protein: ASSPYSNQPQH

V gene: TRBV5-1
D gene: .
CDR3 length: 13
CDR3 protein: ASSLGAAGANVLT

V gene: TRBV9
D gene: .
CDR3 length: 13
CDR3 protein: ASSLSPQTNTEAF

V gene: TRBV28
D gene: .
CDR3 length: 10
CDR3 protein: ASSRTADTQY

V gene: TRBV30
D gene: .
CDR3 length: 11
CDR3 protein: AWSARVDGGYT

V gene: TRBV7-9
D gene: TRBD2
CDR3 length: 13
CDR3 protein: ASSLAGVVSDTQY

V gene: TRBV28
D gene: .
CDR3 length: 14
CDR3 protein: ASSLYASGGVYEQY

V gene: TRBV28
D gene: .
CDR3 length: 12
CDR3 protein: ASSLYGGGYGYT

V gene: TRBV12-1
D gene: .
CDR3 length: 14
CDR3 protein: ASPTPSGRIGETQY

V gene: TRBV6-1
D gene: .
CDR3 length: 11
CDR3 protein: ASSTRTASPLH

V gene: TRBV11-2
D gene: .
CDR3 length: 11
CDR3 protein: ASSATVWTEAF

V gene: TRBV11-2
D gene: .
CDR3 length: 12
CDR3 protein: ASSLAGSGGEQY

V gene: TRBV30
D gene: .
CDR3 length: 13
CDR3 protein: AWSVGLNSNQPQH

V gene: TRBV5-1
D gene: TRBD1
CDR3 length: 12
CDR3 protein: ASSLEGQENEQF

V gene: TRBV10-3
D gene: .
CDR3 length: 11
CDR3 protein: AISEPHTGELF

V gene: TRBV18
D gene: .
CDR3 length: 14
CDR3 protein: ASSPISGLNTGELF

V gene: TRBV7-2
D gene: TRBD2
CDR3 length: 13
CDR3 protein: ASSRSGTSTDTQY

V gene: TRBV18
D gene: TRBD1
CDR3 length: 12
CDR3 protein: ASSGDSTFYEQY

V gene: TRBV9
D gene: .
CDR3 length: 11
CDR3 protein: ASSVAQSGGYT

V gene: TRBV11-2
D gene: TRBD2
CDR3 length: 15
CDR3 protein: ASSLDRLAGGYNEQF

V gene: TRBV7-3
D gene: .
CDR3 length: 11
CDR3 protein: ASSPVGFAEAF

V gene: TRBV15
D gene: .
CDR3 length: 11
CDR3 protein: ATSSLQRDTQY

V gene: TRBV5-6
D gene: .
CDR3 length: 10
CDR3 protein: ASSLAPYGYT

V gene: TRBV28
D gene: TRBD2
CDR3 length: 17
CDR3 protein: ASSSVAVGGRRGRETQY

V gene: TRBV11-1
D gene: TRBD2
CDR3 length: 12
CDR3 protein: AIPPGLADNEQF

V gene: TRBV6-5
D gene: .
CDR3 length: 13
CDR3 protein: ASSYSRVSNQPQH

V gene: TRBV10-3
D gene: .
CDR3 length: 11
CDR3 protein: AISDTAQETQY

V gene: TRBV19
D gene: .
CDR3 length: 14
CDR3 protein: ATRGTAQLNNEKLF